These T cell receptor beta chains were read from a single sample in a study of cytomegalovirus exposure and HLA in healthy donors. The repertoire was sequenced with immunoSEQ multiplex PCR; TCRdb's copy has only in-frame clones and lacks some. This sample has about 190,000 clones, with approximately 81% found just once. Material for sequencing was PBMCs. The receptors stem from a boy younger than 10 in good health and CMV-seronegative. CDR3s include the opening cysteine and the closing phenylalanine or tryptophan. D genes are given only for firm matches. Rows give clone size only sometimes, using once, few, many, or a class for an expanded clone.

V	J	D	size	DNA	CDR3
TRBV28	TRBJ1-1	-	-	TGTGCCAGCAACCCGCGGGGGTCGAACACTGAAGCTTTCTTT	CASNPRGSNTEAFF
TRBV5-1	TRBJ2-3	-	-	TGCGCCAGCAGCTGGGGGACCCGGGCGGGAAGCACAGATACGCAGTATTTT	CASSWGTRAGSTDTQYF
TRBV6-5	TRBJ2-3	-	-	TGTGCCAGCAGCCCGGACTATGGTCGTGCAGATACGCAGTATTTT	CASSPDYGRADTQYF
TRBV4-2	TRBJ1-2	-	-	TGTGCCAGCAGCCAAGATGGGGCAGACCTGAATGGCTACACCTTC	CASSQDGADLNGYTF
TRBV19	TRBJ1-1	TRBD1	-	TGTGCCAGTAGCGGACAGGGGGCTTACACTGAAGCTTTCTTT	CASSGQGAYTEAFF
TRBV28	TRBJ1-5	TRBD1	-	TGTGCCAGCAGCCTTGTGAGACAGGGAACCTTCAATCAGCCCCAGCATTTT	CASSLVRQGTFNQPQHF
TRBV28	TRBJ1-5	TRBD1	-	TGTGCCAGCAGCCAAGGACAGGGCAATAATCAGCCCCAGCATTTT	CASSQGQGNNQPQHF
TRBV9	TRBJ2-3	-	-	TGTGCCAGCAGCGTAGACCCCCCCCCGGGGGTGGCAGATACGCAGTATTTT	CASSVDPPPGVADTQYF
TRBV4-1	TRBJ2-7	TRBD2	once	TGCGCCAGCAGCCAAGATACTAGCGGGAGCGGATCCTACGAGCAGTACTTC	CASSQDTSGSGSYEQYF
TRBV5-1	TRBJ1-1	TRBD1	-	TGCGCCAGCAGCTTGGAAGTACAGACAGGGCCCACTGAAGCTTTCTTT	CASSLEVQTGPTEAFF
TRBV12-5	TRBJ1-2	-	-	TGTGCTAGTGGTTTGGTACGTGGAACAGACGACTATGGCTACACCTTC	CASGLVRGTDDYGYTF
TRBV7-9	TRBJ1-2	TRBD1	-	TGTGCCAGCAGTCATTCCCAGACAGGGGAGGGTAACTATGGCTACACCTTC	CASSHSQTGEGNYGYTF
TRBV2	TRBJ2-5	TRBD2	-	TGTGCCAGCAGTGGGACTAGCTCAGAGACCCAGTACTTC	CASSGTSSETQYF
TRBV9	TRBJ2-7	TRBD2	once	TGTGCCAGCAGCCCGGGACTAGCGAGCCTCTACGAGCAGTACTTC	CASSPGLASLYEQYF
TRBV30	TRBJ1-3	TRBD1	few	TGTGCCTGGATTGGACAGGGACAGAACACCATATATTTT	CAWIGQGQNTIYF
TRBV6-5	TRBJ2-2	TRBD1	-	TGTGCCAGCAGTACGGACAGGGTGACCGGGGAGCTGTTTTTT	CASSTDRVTGELFF
TRBV9	TRBJ2-5	TRBD1	-	TGTGCCAGCAGCGCTGGGACAGGGACACAAGAGACCCAGTACTTC	CASSAGTGTQETQYF
TRBV28	TRBJ1-1	-	-	TGTGCCAGCAGTTTAGGGCCCGGAGCTTTCTTT	CASSLGPGAFF
TRBV12-5	TRBJ2-2	TRBD1	-	TGTGCTAGTGGCCTGCCCAGACAGGGGGAATACACCGGGGAGCTGTTTTTT	CASGLPRQGEYTGELFF
TRBV28	TRBJ1-1	-	-	TGTGCCAGCAGTTTATGGGCTAAAGGTAGCGAAGCTTTCTTT	CASSLWAKGSEAFF
TRBV4-1	TRBJ2-7	TRBD2	once	TGCGCCAGCAGCCAAGTGGATACCCAAGCCGGGACTAGCGGGAGGAGGGCTTCCGAGCAGTACTTC	CASSQVDTQAGTSGRRASEQYF
TRBV5-1	TRBJ1-2	-	-	TGCGCCAGCAGCTCACAGGGTAGCTATGGCTACACCTTC	CASSSQGSYGYTF
TRBV5-1	TRBJ1-5	-	-	TGCGCCAGCAGCTTGAAGAGCGGGGATCAGCCCCAGCATTTT	CASSLKSGDQPQHF
TRBV5-1	TRBJ1-1	TRBD1	-	TGCGCCAGCAGAGCCACAGGGGGTCCGGCCACTGAAGCTTTCTTT	CASRATGGPATEAFF
TRBV6-5	TRBJ2-1	TRBD2	-	TGTGCCAGCAGGCAACTAGCGGGAGCGGAGGGGCAGTTCTTC	CASRQLAGAEGQFF
TRBV30	TRBJ1-3	-	-	TGTGCCTGGAGTGCCGGCTCTGGAAACACCATATATTTT	CAWSAGSGNTIYF
TRBV19	TRBJ1-3	-	-	TGTGCCAGTAGTCCCCGTGGGGGGGGAAACACCATATATTTT	CASSPRGGGNTIYF
TRBV28	TRBJ2-1	TRBD2	-	TGTGCCAGCAGAAAACTTAGCGGGAGGAGGTACAATGAGCAGTTCTTC	CASRKLSGRRYNEQFF
TRBV5-1	TRBJ2-1	TRBD2	-	TGCGCCAGCAGCTTGGGACTAGCGGGGTTCAATGAGCAGTTCTTC	CASSLGLAGFNEQFF
TRBV5-1	TRBJ1-2	-	-	TGCGCCAGCAGGACAGTTTATGGCTACACCTTC	CASRTVYGYTF
TRBV11-2	TRBJ2-5	-	few	TGTGCCAGCAGCTTAGCACAGGGCGTCCAAGAGACCCAGTACTTC	CASSLAQGVQETQYF